Following are 19 T cell receptor beta chains from one sample sequenced in a study of blood T cell repertoires in COVID-19. Assay used: immunoSEQ multiplex PCR; TCRdb lists only in-frame clones, some missing. Seen here are more than 150,000 clones, 84% observed once, and the top ten hold under 8.5%. The sequenced sample consisted of peripheral blood. These receptors were collected from a human donor in a cohort sampled during active COVID-19.

The V gene is TRBV19, the J gene TRBJ2-3, with 15 bases matching TRBD2. Trimming took 1 base from V and 6 from J; bases not matched to a gene: 11. Germline values: CDR1 LNHDA, CDR2 SQIVND (reference sequence). The CDR3 length is 19 residues. CDR3 DNA sequence: TGTGCCAGTAGTATAGGGACTAGCGGGGGGGCCAGTTTTACGGATACGCAGTATTTT. Protein: CASSIGTSGGASFTDTQYF.

The CDR3 protein is CASSPLGGNQPQHF. The DNA for the CDR3 is TGTGCCAGTAGTCCCTTAGGGGGCAATCAGCCCCAGCATTTT. V and J are TRBV19 and TRBJ1-5, with D perhaps matching TRBD1 (5 bases). Trimming stripped 5 bases from V and 2 bases from J, with 10 bases between. Germline assignment: CDR1 LNHDA and CDR2 SQIVND (reference sequence). CDR3 length: 14 amino acids.

The chain is built from TRBV2 and TRBJ2-7; D uncertain. The CDR3 runs to 13 residues. The V gene lost 7 bases and the J gene lost 5 bases, with 15 bases spanning the gap. Per germline, CDR1 SNHLY and CDR2 FYNNEI. CDR3 coding DNA: TGTGCCAGCACCGAACGAGTTCCCCACGAGCAGTACTTC. Protein sequence: CASTERVPHEQYF.

The V gene is TRBV5-1, the J gene TRBJ2-7; maybe TRBD2 (7 bases). V was cut by 5 bases and J by 5 bases, with 14 bases left in between. The V gene's germline CDR1 is SGHRS and CDR2 YFSETQ. This CDR3 spans 13 amino acids. DNA of the CDR3: TGCGCCAGCAGGGGAGGGGGTCACCACGAGCAGTACTTC. Amino acids: CASRGGGHHEQYF.

The rearrangement uses TRBV19 and TRBJ2-3, with a weak D call TRBD1 (6 bases). The CDR3 totals 14 residues. The germline gives CDR1 LNHDA, CDR2 SQIVND (reference sequence). V lost 1 base and J 3 bases, leaving 8 bases between the germline ends. The CDR3 spells CASSIGGGTDTQYF. DNA of the CDR3: TGTGCCAGTAGTATAGGAGGGGGAACAGATACGCAGTATTTT.

The CDR3 coding sequence is TGTGCCAGCAGCCTACAGGGGGCGGTTGGAAACACCATATATTTT. Amino acid sequence: CASSLQGAVGNTIYF. The chain couples TRBV7-8 to TRBJ1-3, with 9 bases lining up with TRBD1. With 5 bases clipped from V and 3 bases from J, the junction kept 5 bases outside the gene matches. Per germline, CDR1 SGHVS and CDR2 FQNEAQ. This CDR3 has 15 amino acids. The whole variable domain, remainder taken from reference TRBV7-8 and TRBJ1-3, is GAGVSQSPRYKVAKRGQDVALRCDPISGHVSLFWYQQALGQGPEFLTYFQNEAQLDKSGLPSDRFFAERPEGSVSTLKIQRTQQEDSAVYLCASSLQGAVGNTIYFGEGSWLTVV.

The chain is built from TRBV6-2 or TRBV6-3 and TRBJ2-1; 10 bases are a match to TRBD2. This CDR3 contains 17 residues. V lost 0 bases to trimming and J lost 3 bases; unmatched junction nucleotides: 5. Germline CDR1 MNHEY, CDR2 SVGEGT. This CDR3 reads CASSYSTSGEYYNEQFF. CDR3 nucleotides: TGTGCCAGCAGTTACTCAACTAGCGGGGAGTACTACAATGAGCAGTTCTTC.

The V and J genes are TRBV6-4 and TRBJ1-2, with unresolved D. CDR3 size: 14 residues. Germline CDR1 and CDR2: MRHNA and SNTAGT. V was clipped by 0 bases and J by 7 bases, with 12 bases between them. The CDR3 protein is CASSDSYLRGGYTF. DNA for the CDR3: TGTGCCAGCAGTGACTCGTACCTCCGGGGTGGCTACACCTTC.

The rearrangement uses TRBV7-9 and TRBJ2-1; TRBD1 agrees at 8 bases. This CDR3 region has 15 residues. V lost 6 bases to trimming and J lost 6 bases; unmatched junction nucleotides: 10. Per germline, CDR1 SEHNR and CDR2 FQNEAQ (reference sequence). DNA for the CDR3: TGTGCCAGCAGTGCCTACAGGGGGAACACCAATGAGCAGTTCTTC. Translated, it gives CASSAYRGNTNEQFF. Using reference TRBV7-9 and TRBJ2-1 for the parts outside the CDR3, the full variable domain is DTGVSQNPRHKITKRGQNVTFRCDPISEHNRLYWYRQTLGQGPEFLTYFQNEAQLEKSRLLSDRFSAERPKGSFSTLEIQRTEQGDSAMYLCASSAYRGNTNEQFFGPGTRLTVL.

This sequence joins TRBV6-1 and TRBJ1-2; D uncertain. The CDR3 spans 14 residues. V lost 2 bases and J lost 8, with 15 bases in between. The germline V gene encodes CDR1 MNHNS and CDR2 SASEGT. The CDR3 DNA reads as TGTGCCAGCAGTGAATTGACCAGGTTCTCCGGCTACACCTTC. Its protein product is CASSELTRFSGYTF.

This chain connects TRBV18 to TRBJ1-5; TRBD1 matches 8 bases. This CDR3 region has 18 residues. With 4 bases clipped from V and 4 bases from J, the junction kept 15 bases outside the gene matches. In germline, CDR1 is KGHSH, CDR2 LQKENI. CDR3 in amino acids: CASSLAHDKQGGNQPQHF. CDR3 coding DNA: TGTGCCAGCTCACTAGCACATGACAAACAGGGGGGAAATCAGCCCCAGCATTTT.

This clone has only one observation. J is TRBJ2-2 and V is TRBV9; D call uncertain. V was trimmed by 3 bases and J by 2 bases, leaving 14 bases between them. Germline assignment: CDR1 SGDLS and CDR2 YYNGEE. The CDR3 runs 16 residues. CDR3: CASSGFGATNTGELFF. The CDR3 DNA follows: TGTGCCAGCAGCGGGTTCGGAGCGACTAACACCGGGGAGCTGTTTTTT. Based on the CDR3 plus reference TRBV9 and TRBJ2-2, the full variable domain is DSGVTQTPKHLITATGQRVTLRCSPRSGDLSVYWYQQSLDQGLQFLIQYYNGEERAKGNILERFSAQQFPDLHSELNLSSLELGDSALYFCASSGFGATNTGELFFGEGSRLTVL.

The chain links TRBV6-5 to TRBJ2-7, with D possibly matching TRBD1 (5 bases). Germline CDR1 reads MNHEY; CDR2 reads SVGAGI. V was trimmed by 2 bases and J by 3 bases, leaving 8 bases between them. CDR3 length: 13 residues. CDR3 loop: CASSYAGNYEQYF. The CDR3 DNA reads TGTGCCAGCAGTTACGCAGGGAACTACGAGCAGTACTTC.

This clone has a handful of counts. The chain recombines TRBV5-1 with TRBJ1-2; 9 bases are a match to TRBD1. The CDR3 is made up of 17 amino acids. J lost 0 bases, V lost 4 bases, and 10 bases had no gene match. Germline V gene sequence: CDR1 SGHRS, CDR2 YFSETQ. The CDR3 DNA reads TGCGCCAGCAGCGCCGGGACAGGGCTTCCTACTAACTATGGCTACACCTTC. Translating it yields CASSAGTGLPTNYGYTF.

The chain combines TRBV6-5 with TRBJ2-7, with a tentative D call TRBD1 (5 bases). This CDR3 has 14 residues. Germline V gives CDR1 MNHEY, CDR2 SVGAGI. V was clipped by 5 bases and J by 4 bases, with 15 bases between them. CDR3 protein: CASSTQGFRYEQYF. CDR3 nucleotide sequence: TGTGCCAGCAGTACCCAGGGATTTCGATACGAGCAGTACTTC.

This clone was seen a single time. In nucleotides, the CDR3 is TGTGCCAGCAGTTTCGGAGCGGCCACCCAGTCCCCCCTCCACTTT. It is translated as CASSFGAATQSPLHF. The rearrangement uses TRBV28 and TRBJ1-6; D is unresolved. Per germline, CDR1 MDHEN and CDR2 SYDVKM. V was clipped by 3 bases and J by 13 bases, with 19 bases between them. The length of the CDR3 is 15 residues.

The V call is TRBV7-9, the J call TRBJ2-7, with D maybe TRBD1 (5 bases). The V gene lost 7 bases and the J gene lost 1 base, with 11 bases spanning the gap. This CDR3 is built from 13 residues. Germline loops: CDR1 SEHNR, CDR2 FQNEAQ (reference sequence). As DNA, the CDR3 is TGTGCCAGCACCCCAGGGCCTTCCTACGAGCAGTACTTC. This translates into CASTPGPSYEQYF.

The chain combines TRBV5-1 with TRBJ2-6; the match to TRBD1 covers 8 bases. The germline gives CDR1 SGHRS, CDR2 YFSETQ. The CDR3 covers 18 residues. V lost 4 bases to trimming and J lost 0 bases; unmatched junction nucleotides: 9. The CDR3 DNA follows: TGCGCCAGCAGCCCTGGGACAGGAAAACCCTCTGGGGCCAACGTCCTGACTTTC. Protein sequence: CASSPGTGKPSGANVLTF.

This clone has a handful of counts. CDR3 region: CASSLSGTGTYGYTF. CDR3 DNA sequence: TGTGCCAGCAGCTTATCCGGGACAGGGACCTATGGCTACACCTTC. The chain is built from TRBV7-9 and TRBJ1-2, with TRBD1 matching 9 bases. Germline V gives CDR1 SEHNR, CDR2 FQNEAQ (reference sequence). CDR3 length: 15 residues. After removal of 2 bases from V and 4 bases from J, the junction contained 5 bases not matched to a gene.